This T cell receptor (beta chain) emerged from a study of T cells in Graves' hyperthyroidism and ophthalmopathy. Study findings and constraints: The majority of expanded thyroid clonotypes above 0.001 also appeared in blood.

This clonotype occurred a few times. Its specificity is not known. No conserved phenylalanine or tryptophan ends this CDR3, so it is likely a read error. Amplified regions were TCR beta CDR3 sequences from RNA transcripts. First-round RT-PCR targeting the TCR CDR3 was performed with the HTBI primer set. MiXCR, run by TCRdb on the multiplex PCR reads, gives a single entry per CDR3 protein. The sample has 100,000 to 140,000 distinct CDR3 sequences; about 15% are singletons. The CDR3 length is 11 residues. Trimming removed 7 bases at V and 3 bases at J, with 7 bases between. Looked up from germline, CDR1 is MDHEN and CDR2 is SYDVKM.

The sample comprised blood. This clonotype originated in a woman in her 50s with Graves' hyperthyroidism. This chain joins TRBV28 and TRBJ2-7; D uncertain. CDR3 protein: CASKNNYEQYL. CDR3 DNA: TGTGCCAGCAAGAACAACTACGAGCAGTACCTC.